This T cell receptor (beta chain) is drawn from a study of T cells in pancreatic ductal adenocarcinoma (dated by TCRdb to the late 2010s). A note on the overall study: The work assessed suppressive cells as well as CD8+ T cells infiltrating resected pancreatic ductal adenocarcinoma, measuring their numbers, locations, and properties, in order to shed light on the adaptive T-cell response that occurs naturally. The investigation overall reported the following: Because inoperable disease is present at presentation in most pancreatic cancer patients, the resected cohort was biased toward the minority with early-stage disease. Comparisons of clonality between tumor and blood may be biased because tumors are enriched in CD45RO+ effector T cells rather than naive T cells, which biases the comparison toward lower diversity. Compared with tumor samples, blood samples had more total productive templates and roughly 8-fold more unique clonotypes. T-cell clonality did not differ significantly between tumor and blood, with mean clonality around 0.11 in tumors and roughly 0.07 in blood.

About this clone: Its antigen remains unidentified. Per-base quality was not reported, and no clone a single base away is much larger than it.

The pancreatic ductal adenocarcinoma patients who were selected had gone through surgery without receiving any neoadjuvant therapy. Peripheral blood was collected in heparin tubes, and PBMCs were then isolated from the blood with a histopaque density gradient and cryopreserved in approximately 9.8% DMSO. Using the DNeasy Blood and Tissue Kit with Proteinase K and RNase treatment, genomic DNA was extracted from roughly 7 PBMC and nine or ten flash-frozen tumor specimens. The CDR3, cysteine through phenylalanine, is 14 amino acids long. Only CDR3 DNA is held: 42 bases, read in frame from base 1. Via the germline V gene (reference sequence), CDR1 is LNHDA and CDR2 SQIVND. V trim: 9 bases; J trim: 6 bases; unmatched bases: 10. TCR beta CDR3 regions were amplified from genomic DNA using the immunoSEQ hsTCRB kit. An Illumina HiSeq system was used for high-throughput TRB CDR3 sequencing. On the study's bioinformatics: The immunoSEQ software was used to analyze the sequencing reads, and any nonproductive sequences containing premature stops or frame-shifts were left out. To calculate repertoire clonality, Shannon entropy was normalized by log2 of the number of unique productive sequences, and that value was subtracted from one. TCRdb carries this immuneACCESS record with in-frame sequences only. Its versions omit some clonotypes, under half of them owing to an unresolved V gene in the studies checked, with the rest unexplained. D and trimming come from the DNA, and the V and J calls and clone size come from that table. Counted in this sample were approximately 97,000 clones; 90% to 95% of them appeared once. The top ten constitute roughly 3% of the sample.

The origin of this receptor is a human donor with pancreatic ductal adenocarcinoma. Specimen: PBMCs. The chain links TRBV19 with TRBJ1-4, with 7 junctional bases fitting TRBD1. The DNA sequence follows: TGTGCCAGCGGCTGGGACAGAGAACATGAAAAACTGTTTTTT. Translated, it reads CASGWDREHEKLFF.